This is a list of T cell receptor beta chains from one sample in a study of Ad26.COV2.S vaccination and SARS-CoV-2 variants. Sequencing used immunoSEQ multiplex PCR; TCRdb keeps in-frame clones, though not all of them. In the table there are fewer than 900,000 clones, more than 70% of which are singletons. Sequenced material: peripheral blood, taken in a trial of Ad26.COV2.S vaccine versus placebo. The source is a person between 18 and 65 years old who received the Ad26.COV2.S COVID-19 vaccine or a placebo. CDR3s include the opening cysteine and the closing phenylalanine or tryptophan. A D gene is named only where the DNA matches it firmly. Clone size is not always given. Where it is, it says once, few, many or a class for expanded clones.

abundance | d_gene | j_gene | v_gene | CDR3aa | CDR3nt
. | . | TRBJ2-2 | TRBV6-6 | CASSYAGSAGELFF | TGTGCCAGCAGTTACGCGGGAAGCGCCGGGGAGCTGTTTTTT
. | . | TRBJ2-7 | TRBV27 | CASMFAISSGYEQYF | TGTGCCAGCATGTTCGCGATAAGTTCGGGCTACGAGCAGTACTTC
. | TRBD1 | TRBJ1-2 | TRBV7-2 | CASSVKTGGSNYGYTF | TGTGCCAGCAGCGTAAAGACAGGGGGCTCTAACTATGGCTACACCTTC
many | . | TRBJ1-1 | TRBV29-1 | CSVEETKGGRHTEAFF | TGCAGCGTTGAAGAAACCAAAGGGGGAAGGCACACTGAAGCTTTCTTT
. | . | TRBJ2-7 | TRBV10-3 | CAISESEGDYEQYF | TGTGCCATCAGTGAGTCTGAGGGTGATTACGAGCAGTACTTC
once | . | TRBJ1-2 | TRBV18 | CASSPVTQLNYGYTF | TGTGCCAGCTCACCAGTAACACAACTTAACTATGGCTACACCTTC
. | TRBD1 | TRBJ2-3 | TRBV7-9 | CASSVQTGIKDTQYF | TGTGCCAGCAGCGTACAGACAGGGATTAAAGATACGCAGTATTTT
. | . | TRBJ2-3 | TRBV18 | CASSPRTASTDTQYF | TGTGCCAGCTCACCCCGGACAGCTAGCACAGATACGCAGTATTTT
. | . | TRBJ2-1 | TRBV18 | CASSPRDKLSNEQFF | TGTGCCAGCTCACCCAGGGACAAGTTGTCCAATGAGCAGTTCTTC
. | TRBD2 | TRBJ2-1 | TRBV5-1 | CASSPGTSADEQFF | TGCGCCAGCAGCCCCGGGACTAGCGCAGATGAGCAGTTCTTC
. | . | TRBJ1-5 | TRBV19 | CASSIVPGVSNQPQHF | TGTGCCAGTAGTATAGTCCCAGGGGTCAGCAATCAGCCCCAGCATTTT
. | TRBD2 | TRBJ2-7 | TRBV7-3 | CASSPYGGGIYEQYF | TGTGCCAGCAGCCCCTATGGCGGGGGAATCTACGAGCAGTACTTC
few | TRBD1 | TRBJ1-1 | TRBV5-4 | CASSHPDRAGTEAFF | TGTGCCAGCAGCCACCCAGACAGGGCAGGGACTGAAGCTTTCTTT
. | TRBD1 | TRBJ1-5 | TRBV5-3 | CARSSSGDRGRNVQPQHF | TGTGCCAGAAGCTCCTCCGGGGACAGGGGCCGGAACGTGCAGCCCCAGCATTTT
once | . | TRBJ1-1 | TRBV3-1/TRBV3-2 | CASSQDLGREAFF | TGTGCCAGCAGCCAAGATCTGGGAAGAGAAGCTTTCTTT
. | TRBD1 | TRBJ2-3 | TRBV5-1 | CASSFGTGADTQYF | TGCGCCAGCAGCTTTGGGACAGGGGCAGATACGCAGTATTTT
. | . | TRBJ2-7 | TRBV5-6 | CASSLGGPDQGLYEQYF | TGTGCCAGCAGCTTGGGGGGCCCAGACCAAGGCCTCTACGAGCAGTACTTC
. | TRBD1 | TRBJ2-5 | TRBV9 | CASSLGTGRETQYF | TGTGCCAGCAGCTTAGGGACAGGTCGGGAGACCCAGTACTTC
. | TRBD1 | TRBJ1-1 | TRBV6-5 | CASSYDTGGTEAFF | TGTGCCAGCAGTTACGACACAGGGGGCACTGAAGCTTTCTTT
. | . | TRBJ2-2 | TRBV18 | CASSPPGTTNTGELFF | TGTGCCAGCTCACCACCGGGGACAACTAACACCGGGGAGCTGTTTTTT
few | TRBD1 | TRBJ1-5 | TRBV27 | CASSLGGQGYQPQHF | TGTGCCAGCAGTTTAGGGGGACAGGGTTATCAGCCCCAGCATTTT
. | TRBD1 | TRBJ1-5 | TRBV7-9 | CASSLELGTGINQPQHF | TGTGCCAGCAGCCTCGAACTCGGGACAGGGATCAATCAGCCCCAGCATTTT
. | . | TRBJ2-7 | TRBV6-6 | CASTFSDEQYF | TGTGCCAGCACTTTCTCCGACGAGCAGTACTTC
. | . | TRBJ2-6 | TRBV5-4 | CASSPQNSGANVLTF | TGTGCCAGCAGCCCCCAGAACTCTGGGGCCAACGTCCTGACTTTC
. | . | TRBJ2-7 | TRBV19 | CASTRTGSGSEQYF | TGTGCCAGTACCCGGACAGGTAGCGGGTCCGAGCAGTACTTC
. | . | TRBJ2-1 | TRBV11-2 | CASSDSGKNQNEQFF | TGTGCCAGCAGCGACTCCGGGAAAAACCAAAATGAGCAGTTCTTC
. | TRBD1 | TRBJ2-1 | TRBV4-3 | CASSQEQGAYNEQFF | TGCGCCAGCAGCCAAGAACAGGGGGCCTACAATGAGCAGTTCTTC
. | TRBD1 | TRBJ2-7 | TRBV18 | CASSQGQGPYEQYF | TGTGCCAGCTCACAGGGACAGGGGCCCTACGAGCAGTACTTC
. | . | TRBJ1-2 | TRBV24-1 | CATSDLGRTDGYTF | TGTGCCACCAGTGATTTAGGGCGGACGGATGGCTACACCTTC